This TCR beta chain originates from a study of blood T cell repertoires in COVID-19. The CDR3 length is 16 residues. Germline assignment: CDR1 PRHDT and CDR2 FYEKMQ (reference sequence). V was clipped by 4 bases and J by 0 bases, with 14 bases between them. This clone showed up just once. Participants were aged roughly 18 to 100 years from 20 to 30 US areas. Assay used: immunoSEQ multiplex PCR; TCRdb lists only in-frame clones, some missing. Of just over 350,000 clones in the sample, roughly 87% were seen once. The specimen was PBMCs or T cells enriched from blood (not recorded which). The chain couples TRBV13 to TRBJ2-3; TRBD2 is a possible D gene (5 bases). The receptor's source is a woman in her 30s who had recovered from COVID-19. CDR3 in DNA: TGTGCCAGCAGCTGGCTTGGTAGCGCCAGCACAGATACGCAGTATTTT. This translates into CASSWLGSASTDTQYF. Full variable domain (missing parts from reference TRBV13 and TRBJ2-3): AAGVIQSPRHLIKEKRETATLKCYPIPRHDTVYWYQQGPGQDPQFLISFYEKMQSDKGSIPDRFSAQQFSDYHSELNMSSLELGDSALYFCASSWLGSASTDTQYFGPGTRLTVL.